The 31 T cell receptor beta chains below come from one sample, sequenced in a study of T-cell reconstitution after alpha-beta-depleted transplantation in children (dated by TCRdb to 2016 to 2017). In light of the paper, this sample's treatment or condition label describes: allogeneic hematopoietic cell transplantation with graft depleted of TCRalphabeta T cells and CD19 B cells. Libraries were built with PCR. The instrument given in TCRdb is Illumina HiSeq 2500. To normalize quantification of the TCRbeta repertoire, the TCR libraries were built with molecular barcoding that relied on unique molecular identifiers. Using fastp at Q25 and MiXCR, TCRdb reprocessed the public reads and kept productive beta chains. When rows share a CDR3 protein, they turn into one entry using the most common DNA and genes. The sample includes a few hundred thousand distinct CDR3 sequences, with around 46% observed a single time. Under 35% of the sample comes from the top ten.

The sample in question was PBMCs, obtained before TCRalphabeta/CD19-depleted stem cell transplant. The receptors were sampled from a girl between 2 and 10 years old with aplastic anemia, due to receive a stem cell transplant.

This clonotype came up a few times. The chain recombines TRBV30 with TRBJ1-3, with D possibly being TRBD1 (6 bases). This CDR3 has 15 residues. Deletions cut 2 bases from V and 4 bases from J, with 15 bases between. CDR1 and CDR2 from the germline V gene are GTSNPN and SVGIG (reference sequence). The CDR3 DNA is TGTGCCTGGAGTAGGGGGACCTCAGGAGGAAACACCATATATTTT. Its translation: CAWSRGTSGGNTIYF.

The V gene is TRBV28, the J gene TRBJ1-3; D is unresolved. With 2 bases removed from V and 2 bases from J, the gap between germline ends came to 10 bases. This CDR3 has 15 amino acids. Germline CDR1 MDHEN, CDR2 SYDVKM. CDR3 residues: CASSLLGLAGNTIYF. For the CDR3, the DNA is TGTGCCAGCAGTTTACTGGGGTTGGCTGGAAACACCATATATTTT.

This clonotype was counted ten times or more. This chain connects TRBV12-3 or TRBV12-4 to TRBJ2-1, with 9 nucleotides matching TRBD2. With V trimmed by 5 bases and J by 0 bases, 8 bases remained unmatched. This CDR3 has 17 residues. In DNA form, the CDR3 reads TGTGCCAGCAGTAAACGACTAGCGGAGGTCTCCTACAATGAGCAGTTCTTC. Translation: CASSKRLAEVSYNEQFF.

This clonotype appeared a few times. This chain links TRBV6-2 or TRBV6-3 with TRBJ2-1, with a possible D match to TRBD2 (6 bases). CDR3 length: 14 residues. Germline CDR1 and CDR2: MNHEY and SVGEGT. V lost 5 bases, J lost 9 bases, and 17 bases lay in between. As DNA, the CDR3 is TGTGCCAGCAGTCGGGGCCGCCCCGGGGGTGAGCAGTTCTTC. Its protein is CASSRGRPGGEQFF.

The chain employs TRBV20-1 and TRBJ2-1, with D unclear. Per the germline V gene, CDR1 is DFQATT and CDR2 is SNEGSKA (reference sequence). This CDR3 has 11 amino acids. The CDR3 DNA follows: TGCAGCGGGTGGATCCCCACTGAGCAGTTCTTC. This gives the protein CSGWIPTEQFF.

This clonotype was recorded many times. The genes are TRBV20-1 and TRBJ2-7; TRBD2 matches 7 bases. Germline V CDR1 and CDR2: DFQATT, SNEGSKA (reference sequence). J was trimmed by 3 bases and V by 0 bases; bases with no gene match: 11. There are 16 residues in the CDR3. The CDR3 region is CSARDPSSGTGYEQYF. Written as DNA, the CDR3 is TGCAGTGCTAGAGATCCCTCCAGCGGGACGGGCTACGAGCAGTACTTC.

The count of this clonotype is one. The genes are TRBV19 and TRBJ2-1, with a possible D match to TRBD2 (5 bases). Between the trimmed V and J ends, which lost 3 bases and 9 bases, there was a span of 18 bases. This CDR3 contains 15 residues. In germline, CDR1 is LNHDA, CDR2 SQIVND (reference sequence). For the CDR3, the DNA is TGTGCCAGTAGTATTGGACTCGCACACACTGGTGAGCAGTTCTTC. The encoded protein is CASSIGLAHTGEQFF.

This clonotype turned up a few times. V gene TRBV28 combines with J gene TRBJ2-3, with 7 bases that match TRBD2. J lost 1 base, V lost 6 bases, and 10 bases had no gene match. There are 16 residues in the CDR3. Germline V gene data show CDR1 as MDHEN and CDR2 as SYDVKM. The CDR3 protein is CASSLREREGTDTQYF. The DNA for the CDR3 is TGTGCCAGCAGCCTCAGGGAACGGGAGGGCACAGATACGCAGTATTTT.

The chain joins TRBV4-1 to TRBJ2-7; 12 bases fit TRBD2. V shed 4 bases and J 5 bases; nucleotides not matched to a gene: 6. The CDR3 length is 15 residues. Germline CDR1 and CDR2: MGHRA and YSYEKL. This CDR3 is CASSPGLAGFDEQYF. The DNA for the CDR3 is TGCGCCAGCAGCCCCGGACTAGCGGGATTTGACGAGCAGTACTTC.

V gene TRBV20-1 combines with J gene TRBJ2-1; D may be TRBD1 (5 bases). The CDR3 extends over 15 amino acids. Germline values: CDR1 DFQATT, CDR2 SNEGSKA (reference sequence). Trimming took off 6 bases at V and 2 bases at J, with 17 bases between the two ends. Here the CDR3 reads CSAFDSSRTYNEQFF. The CDR3 DNA reads as TGCAGTGCCTTTGACAGCTCCAGGACCTACAATGAGCAGTTCTTC.

The rearrangement uses TRBV5-1 and TRBJ1-2; D possibly corresponds to TRBD1 (5 bases). This CDR3 is built from 12 residues. The V end lost 9 bases, the J end lost 3 bases, and 12 bases lay between the germline ends. Germline V gene data show CDR1 as SGHRS and CDR2 as YFSETQ. This CDR3 reads CATAEGHYGYTF. The CDR3 DNA reads TGCGCCACCGCAGAGGGACACTATGGCTACACCTTC.

This clonotype was counted only a few times. The J gene is TRBJ1-1, the V gene TRBV2; D possibly corresponds to TRBD1 (5 bases). CDR3 length: 13 residues. Germline V CDR1 and CDR2: SNHLY, FYNNEI. Trimming pared 5 bases from V and 8 bases from J, leaving 15 bases between. CDR3 in amino acids: CASSPQGIGEAFF. CDR3 nucleotide sequence: TGTGCCAGCAGTCCCCAGGGAATCGGCGAAGCTTTCTTT.

The rearrangement uses TRBV7-2 and TRBJ2-5; no firm D call. CDR1 SGHTA and CDR2 FQGNSA come from the germline V gene. The CDR3 runs to 13 residues. Trimming took off 3 bases at V and 5 bases at J, with 10 bases between the two ends. CDR3 in DNA: TGTGCCAGCAGCTTCGGTCTAGATGAGACCCAGTACTTC. It codes for CASSFGLDETQYF.

This clonotype showed up many times. V gene TRBV5-1 combines with J gene TRBJ1-1; TRBD1 aligns across 8 bases. Germline assignment: CDR1 SGHRS and CDR2 YFSETQ. This CDR3 has 15 residues. With 3 bases clipped from V and 8 bases from J, the junction kept 12 bases outside the gene matches. The CDR3: CASSSFQGAVEEAFF. CDR3 DNA sequence: TGCGCCAGCAGCTCATTCCAGGGGGCGGTTGAGGAAGCTTTCTTT.

This rearrangement joins TRBV7-2 to TRBJ2-1, with D unresolved. The V end was cut by 3 bases, the J end by 9 bases, with 12 bases between. Germline V gene lookup returns CDR1 SGHTA and CDR2 FQGNSA. The CDR3 sequence is 13 residues long. The CDR3 DNA sequence: TGTGCCAGCAGCTTCGACCCTAGAGGTGAGCAGTTCTTC. This codes for CASSFDPRGEQFF.

In its sample, this clonotype was seen a few times. The rearrangement links TRBV6-5 to TRBJ2-3; perhaps TRBD1 as D (6 bases). The CDR3 has 16 residues. Germline CDR1 MNHEY, CDR2 SVGAGI. V gave up 2 bases and J gave up 0 bases, with 12 bases separating them. The CDR3 region is CASSYGEGTSTDTQYF. CDR3 in DNA: TGTGCCAGCAGTTACGGCGAGGGGACAAGCACAGATACGCAGTATTTT.

This clonotype occurred many times. This chain uses TRBV20-1 with TRBJ2-5; TRBD2 matches 12 bases. Germline loops: CDR1 DFQATT, CDR2 SNEGSKA (reference sequence). Losses at the gene ends were 3 bases for V and 4 bases for J; bases not matched to a gene: 9. This CDR3 has 16 amino acids. CDR3 sequence (DNA): TGCAGTGCTAGGTTGACTAGCGGGAGAGGGGGAGAGACCCAGTACTTC. It yields the protein CSARLTSGRGGETQYF.

There are a few counts of this clonotype. This chain links TRBV4-1 with TRBJ1-4; D not resolved. CDR3 length equals 15 residues. V was shortened by 1 base and J by 5 bases, with 11 bases between the two germline ends. From germline, CDR1 is MGHRA and CDR2 YSYEKL. The CDR3, as DNA: TGCGCCAGCAGCCAAGCGGGAACGGGCAATGAAAAACTGTTTTTT. It translates to CASSQAGTGNEKLFF.

The chain links TRBV6-5 to TRBJ1-3; D gene uncertain. Germline V gives CDR1 MNHEY, CDR2 SVGAGI. This CDR3 is 14 amino acids long. V was shortened by 6 bases and J by 2 bases, with 11 bases between the two germline ends. The DNA for the CDR3 is TGTGCCAGCAGCCATTCCAGAACTGGAAACACCATATATTTT. Protein sequence: CASSHSRTGNTIYF.

This clonotype was found many times. This sequence joins TRBV2 and TRBJ2-7; D call uncertain. CDR3 size: 13 residues. CDR1 and CDR2 (germline): SNHLY, FYNNEI. The V and J ends lost 7 bases and 3 bases respectively, with 13 bases between them. The CDR3 region is CASTNSRVYEQYF. CDR3 coding DNA: TGTGCCAGCACGAACTCGAGAGTCTACGAGCAGTACTTC.

This clonotype was seen at least ten times. The V call is TRBV12-3 or TRBV12-4, the J call TRBJ2-5; 7 bases map to TRBD2. J was trimmed by 1 base and V by 4 bases; bases with no gene match: 6. The CDR3 spans 15 residues. CDR3 coding DNA: TGTGCCAGCAGTTGGATAGCGGGCCGCCAAGAGACCCAGTACTTC. Encoded protein: CASSWIAGRQETQYF.

V gene TRBV5-1 combines with J gene TRBJ2-5; D gene ambiguous. This CDR3 has 13 residues. Germline loops: CDR1 SGHRS, CDR2 YFSETQ. V was pared by 4 bases and J by 0 bases, with 7 bases between. This CDR3 is CASSGDYQETQYF. DNA for the CDR3: TGCGCCAGCAGCGGGGATTACCAAGAGACCCAGTACTTC.

The rearrangement links TRBV20-1 to TRBJ1-2; the D gene is possibly TRBD1 (6 bases). Germline CDR1 DFQATT, CDR2 SNEGSKA (reference sequence). V lost 6 bases and J 5 bases, leaving 19 bases between the germline ends. The CDR3 extends over 14 amino acids. The CDR3 sequence: CSAIPRGLGYGYTF. CDR3 coding DNA: TGCAGTGCGATCCCCCGGGGGCTTGGGTATGGCTACACCTTC.

This sequence joins TRBV28 and TRBJ1-2; a possible D gene is TRBD1 (5 bases). The germline V gene encodes CDR1 MDHEN and CDR2 SYDVKM. The CDR3 sequence is 15 residues long. Trimming removed 6 bases at V and 2 bases at J, with 16 bases between. CDR3 in DNA: TGTGCCAGCAGCCGTAGCCTCCCAGGGAACTATGGCTACACCTTC. This codes for CASSRSLPGNYGYTF.

This clonotype was found a few times. The DNA for the CDR3 is TGTGCCATCGGGATAGCGGGAGCGCAGGATGAGCAGTTCTTC. Translated, it gives CAIGIAGAQDEQFF. V usage is TRBV10-3 and J usage is TRBJ2-1; TRBD2 agrees at 9 bases. J was trimmed by 8 bases and V by 8 bases; bases with no gene match: 10. This CDR3 is 14 amino acids long. Germline CDR1 reads ENHRY; CDR2 reads SYGVKD.

The V gene is TRBV27, the J gene TRBJ2-7; perhaps TRBD2 as D (6 bases). The germline gives CDR1 MNHEY, CDR2 SMNVEV (reference sequence). V lost 3 bases and J 3 bases, leaving 24 bases between the germline ends. There are 18 residues in the CDR3. The CDR3 DNA reads TGTGCCAGCAGTTTGGCTGGGGCCACTAGCTTCGAAAACTACGAGCAGTACTTC. Its protein is CASSLAGATSFENYEQYF.

This clonotype came up a few times. The chain carries TRBV28 and TRBJ2-4, with 10 bases fitting TRBD1. Germline V gives CDR1 MDHEN, CDR2 SYDVKM. The CDR3 loop spans 16 amino acids. With 4 bases clipped from V and 2 bases from J, the junction kept 5 bases outside the gene matches. The CDR3 DNA follows: TGTGCCAGCAGTTCACCGGGACAGGGGTCCAAAAACATTCAGTACTTC. The encoded protein is CASSSPGQGSKNIQYF.

V gene TRBV5-1 combines with J gene TRBJ1-2, with 7 positions matching TRBD1. CDR1 is SGHRS, CDR2 YFSETQ, per germline. The V segment lost 4 bases and the J segment 9 bases; nucleotides outside the gene matches: 12. The CDR3 spans 14 residues. The chain's CDR3 is CASSPAPGTDSYTF. CDR3 bases: TGCGCCAGCAGCCCGGCCCCCGGGACAGACAGCTACACCTTC.

The gene calls are TRBV20-1 and TRBJ2-7; D remains unclear. Trimming pared 2 bases from V and 0 bases from J, leaving 8 bases between. The CDR3 sequence is 13 residues long. Germline V CDR1 and CDR2: DFQATT, SNEGSKA (reference sequence). The CDR3 nucleotides are TGCAGTGCTAGAAGCGAGAGCTCCTACGAGCAGTACTTC. It encodes CSARSESSYEQYF.

This chain connects TRBV20-1 to TRBJ2-5; unclear D gene. The CDR3 has 12 amino acids. CDR1 is DFQATT, CDR2 SNEGSKA, per germline (reference sequence). The V end was cut by 2 bases, the J end by 3 bases, with 7 bases between. CDR3 coding DNA: TGCAGTGCTAGACCAGGAAAAGAGACCCAGTACTTC. This codes for CSARPGKETQYF.

This clonotype has at least ten counts. The chain uses TRBV6-5 and TRBJ2-5; 7 nucleotides line up with TRBD1. Looked up from germline, CDR1 is MNHEY and CDR2 is SVGAGI. This CDR3 spans 15 amino acids. The trim removed 0 bases at V and 0 bases at J, leaving 1 base unmatched. CDR3 loop: CASSYSGQYQETQYF. The CDR3 DNA sequence: TGTGCCAGCAGTTACTCGGGACAGTACCAAGAGACCCAGTACTTC.